The T cell receptor (beta chain) under discussion was sequenced for a study of T cell repertoires in cytomegalovirus infection. One entry per CDR3 protein results from TCRdb running MiXCR on the reads. The sample lists more than 150,000 distinct CDR3 sequences, approximately 19% occurring once. This clonotype was seen a few times. The specimen sequenced was PBMCs. This TCR was sampled from a human donor in good health (CMV status not recorded). Some clones in this sample may be carry-over from other donors' samples.

CDR3 DNA: TGTGCCAGCAGCTATACGCGATCCGACTATGGCTACACCTTC. This encodes CASSYTRSDYGYTF. This chain joins TRBV7-2 and TRBJ1-2; D is unresolved. Germline CDR1 is SGHTA and CDR2 is FQGNSA. CDR3 length: 14 residues. V lost 4 bases and J lost 3, with 12 bases in between.